The 8 T cell receptor beta chains below all came from one sample that was sequenced in a study of neoadjuvant anti-PD-1 for oral cavity cancer. Method: immunoSEQ multiplex PCR; TCRdb's copy keeps in-frame clones and lacks some. There are 12,000 to 15,000 clones in the sample; more than 65% occur only once, and 2.9% lies in the top ten. The material was PBMCs, obtained before nivolumab (anti-PD-1) treatment. Source of these receptors: a person between 40 and 85 years old with oral cavity squamous cell carcinoma.

CDR3 region: CASSLWTGEGVRGTEAFF. The CDR3 nucleotides are TGCGCCAGCAGTCTTTGGACAGGGGAGGGAGTTCGAGGCACTGAAGCTTTCTTT. The rearrangement links TRBV5-1 to TRBJ1-1, with 9 bases identical to TRBD1. V gave up 5 bases and J gave up 4 bases; unmatched junction bases: 18. Germline V gene sequence: CDR1 SGHRS, CDR2 YFSETQ. This CDR3 contains 18 residues. The full variable domain, with the rest looked up from reference TRBV5-1 and TRBJ1-1, is KAGVTQTPRYLIKTRGQQVTLSCSPISGHRSVSWYQQTPGQGLQFLFEYFSETQRNKGNFPGRFSGRQFSNSRSEMNVSTLELGDSALYLCASSLWTGEGVRGTEAFFGQGTRLTVV.

The chain employs TRBV14 and TRBJ2-5; 10 bases align to TRBD2. Germline CDR1 is SGHDN and CDR2 is FVKESK. The CDR3 spans 18 residues. The V and J ends lost 0 bases and 0 bases, in that order; junction bases with no gene match: 7. The CDR3 region has the DNA TGTGCCAGCAGCCAAGAATCAGGACTAGCGGTGTACCAAGAGACCCAGTACTTC. This encodes CASSQESGLAVYQETQYF.

This clone has a handful of counts. The chain's CDR3 is CASMLGQGLSQPQHF. The CDR3 DNA is TGTGCCAGCATGTTGGGACAGGGTCTTTCTCAGCCCCAGCATTTT. This chain connects TRBV6-1 to TRBJ1-5; TRBD1 agrees at 9 bases. Per the germline V gene, CDR1 is MNHNS and CDR2 is SASEGT. After removal of 7 bases from V and 6 bases from J, the junction contained 10 bases not matched to a gene. The CDR3 consists of 15 residues.

The CDR3 nucleotides are TGCGCCAGCAGCTTGGAACTTTGGCGGGGTAAAGATACGCAGTATTTT. It translates to CASSLELWRGKDTQYF. This rearrangement joins TRBV5-1 to TRBJ2-3; TRBD2 is a possible D gene (6 bases). This CDR3 has 16 residues. The germline V and J ends were trimmed by 0 bases and 5 bases, with 16 bases remaining between them. Germline V gene sequence: CDR1 SGHRS, CDR2 YFSETQ.

The chain has TRBV27 and TRBJ1-1; D gene uncertain. V was shortened by 3 bases and J by 0 bases, with 5 bases between the two germline ends. CDR1 is MNHEY and CDR2 is SMNVEV in the germline V gene (reference sequence). The CDR3 runs 13 residues. As DNA, the CDR3 is TGTGCCAGCAGTTTTCGGGTGAACACTGAAGCTTTCTTT. Encoded protein: CASSFRVNTEAFF.

V and J are TRBV6-1 and TRBJ1-1; 7 bases map to TRBD1. CDR1 and CDR2 from the germline V gene are MNHNS and SASEGT. The V segment lost 3 bases and the J segment 6 bases; nucleotides outside the gene matches: 10. There are 15 residues in the CDR3. In nucleotides, the CDR3 is TGTGCCAGCAGTGATGGTGACAGGGAGGTCTCTGAAGCTTTCTTT. Its protein product is CASSDGDREVSEAFF.

The chain combines TRBV6-5 with TRBJ1-6; no firm D call. The V gene lost 0 bases and the J gene lost 9 bases, with 12 bases spanning the gap. CDR3 size: 15 residues. Germline CDR1 is MNHEY and CDR2 is SVGAGI. The CDR3 loop reads CASSYSNSNSSPLHF. The CDR3 DNA follows: TGTGCCAGCAGTTACTCGAACAGTAATAGTTCACCCCTCCACTTT.

The rearrangement uses TRBV4-1 and TRBJ1-5; 8 nucleotides agree with TRBD1. V lost 1 base, J lost 3 bases, and 11 bases stayed unmatched. Germline values: CDR1 MGHRA, CDR2 YSYEKL. The CDR3 sequence is 18 residues long. CDR3 loop: CASSQGRASGQANQPQHF. The CDR3 bases are TGCGCCAGCAGCCAAGGTAGGGCTTCGGGACAGGCCAATCAGCCCCAGCATTTT.